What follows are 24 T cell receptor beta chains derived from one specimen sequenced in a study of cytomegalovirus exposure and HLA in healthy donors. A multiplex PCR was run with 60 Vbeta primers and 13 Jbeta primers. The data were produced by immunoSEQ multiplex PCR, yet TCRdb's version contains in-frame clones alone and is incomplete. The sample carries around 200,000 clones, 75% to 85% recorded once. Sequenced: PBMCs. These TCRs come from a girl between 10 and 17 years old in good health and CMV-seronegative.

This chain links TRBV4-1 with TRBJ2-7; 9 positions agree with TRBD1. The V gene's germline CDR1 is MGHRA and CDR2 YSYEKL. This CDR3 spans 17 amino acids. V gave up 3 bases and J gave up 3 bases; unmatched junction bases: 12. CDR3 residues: CASSHFATGGSGYEQYF. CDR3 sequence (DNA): TGCGCCAGCAGCCACTTCGCGACAGGGGGGTCGGGCTACGAGCAGTACTTC.

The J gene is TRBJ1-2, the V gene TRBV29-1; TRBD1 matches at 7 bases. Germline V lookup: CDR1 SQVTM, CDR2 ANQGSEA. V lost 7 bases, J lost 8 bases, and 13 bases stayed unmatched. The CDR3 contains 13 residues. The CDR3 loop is CSAHDWDSKGYTF. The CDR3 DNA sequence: TGCAGCGCCCACGATTGGGACAGTAAAGGCTACACCTTC. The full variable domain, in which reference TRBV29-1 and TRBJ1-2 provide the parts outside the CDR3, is SAVISQKPSRDICQRGTSLTIQCQVDSQVTMMFWYRQQPGQSLTLIATANQGSEATYESGFVIDKFPISRPNLTFSTLTVSNMSPEDSSIYLCSAHDWDSKGYTFGSGTRLTVV.

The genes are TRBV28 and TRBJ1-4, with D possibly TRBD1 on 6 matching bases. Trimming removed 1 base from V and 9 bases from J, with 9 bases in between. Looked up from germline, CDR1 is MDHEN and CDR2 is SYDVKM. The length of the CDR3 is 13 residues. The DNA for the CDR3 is TGTGCCAGCAGTTTATTACAGGGCCAAAAACTGTTTTTT. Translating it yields CASSLLQGQKLFF. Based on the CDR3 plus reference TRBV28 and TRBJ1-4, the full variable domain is DVKVTQSSRYLVKRTGEKVFLECVQDMDHENMFWYRQDPGLGLRLIYFSYDVKMKEKGDIPEGYSVSREKKERFSLILESASTNQTSMYLCASSLLQGQKLFFGSGTQLSVL.

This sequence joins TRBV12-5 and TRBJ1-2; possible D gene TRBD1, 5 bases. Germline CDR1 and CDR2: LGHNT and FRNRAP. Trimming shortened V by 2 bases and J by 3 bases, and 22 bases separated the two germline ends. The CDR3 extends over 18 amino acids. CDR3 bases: TGTGCTAGTGGTTTGACAGGTGGGGCAGCGCGATTTTACTATGGCTACACCTTC. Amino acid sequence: CASGLTGGAARFYYGYTF.

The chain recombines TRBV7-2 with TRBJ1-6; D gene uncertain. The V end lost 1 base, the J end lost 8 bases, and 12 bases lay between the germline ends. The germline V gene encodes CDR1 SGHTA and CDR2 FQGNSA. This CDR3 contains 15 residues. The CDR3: CASSLGGGPYSPLHF. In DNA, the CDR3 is TGTGCCAGCAGCTTAGGTGGAGGTCCCTATTCACCCCTCCACTTT. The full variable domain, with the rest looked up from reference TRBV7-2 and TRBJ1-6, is GAGVSQSPSNKVTEKGKDVELRCDPISGHTALYWYRQSLGQGLEFLIYFQGNSAPDKSGLPSDRFSAERTGGSVSTLTIQRTQQEDSAVYLCASSLGGGPYSPLHFGNGTRLTVT.

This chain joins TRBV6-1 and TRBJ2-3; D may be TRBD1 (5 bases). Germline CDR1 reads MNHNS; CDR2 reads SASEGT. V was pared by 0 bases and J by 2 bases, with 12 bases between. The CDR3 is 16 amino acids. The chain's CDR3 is CASSEALDRLTDTQYF. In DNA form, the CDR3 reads TGTGCCAGCAGTGAAGCTCTTGACAGACTCACAGATACGCAGTATTTT.

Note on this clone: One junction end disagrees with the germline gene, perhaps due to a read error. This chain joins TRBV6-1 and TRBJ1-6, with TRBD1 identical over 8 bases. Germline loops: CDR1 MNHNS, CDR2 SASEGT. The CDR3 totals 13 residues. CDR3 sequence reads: CAASLGQGSPPHF. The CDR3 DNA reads TGTGCTGCCTCTTTAGGACAGGGTTCTCCCCCCCACTTT.

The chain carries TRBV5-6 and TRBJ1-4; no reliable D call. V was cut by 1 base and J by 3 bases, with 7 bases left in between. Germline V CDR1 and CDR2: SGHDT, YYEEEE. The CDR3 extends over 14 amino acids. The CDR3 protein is CASSLSGSNEKLFF. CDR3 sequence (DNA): TGTGCCAGCAGCTTGTCCGGGTCTAATGAAAAACTGTTTTTT.

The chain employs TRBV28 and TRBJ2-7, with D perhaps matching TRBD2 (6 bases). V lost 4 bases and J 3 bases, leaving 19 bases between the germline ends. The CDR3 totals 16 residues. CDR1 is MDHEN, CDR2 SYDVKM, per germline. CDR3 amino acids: CASSSMTSFDIYEQYF. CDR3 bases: TGTGCCAGCAGTTCTATGACTAGTTTCGATATCTACGAGCAGTACTTC.

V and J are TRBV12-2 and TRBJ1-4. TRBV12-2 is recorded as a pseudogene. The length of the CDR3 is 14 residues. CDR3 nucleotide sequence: TGTGCAAGTCGCGAGAAGTATCTTGAGAGAAAACTGTTTTTT. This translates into CASREKYLERKLFF.

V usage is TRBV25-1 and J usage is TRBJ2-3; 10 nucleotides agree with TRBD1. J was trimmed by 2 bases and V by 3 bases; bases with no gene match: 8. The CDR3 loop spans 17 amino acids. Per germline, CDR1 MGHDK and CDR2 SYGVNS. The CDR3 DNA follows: TGTGCCAGCAGTGAGGGGACAGGGGTTACCCTCACAGATACGCAGTATTTT. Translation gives CASSEGTGVTLTDTQYF.

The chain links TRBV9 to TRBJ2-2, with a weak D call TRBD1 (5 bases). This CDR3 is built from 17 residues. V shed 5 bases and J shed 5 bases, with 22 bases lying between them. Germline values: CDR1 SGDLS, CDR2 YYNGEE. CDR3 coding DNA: TGTGCCAGCAGGAAAACCGAAGGGCAGGGTAGGACCGGGGAGCTGTTTTTT. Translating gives CASRKTEGQGRTGELFF. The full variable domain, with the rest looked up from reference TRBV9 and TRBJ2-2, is DSGVTQTPKHLITATGQRVTLRCSPRSGDLSVYWYQQSLDQGLQFLIQYYNGEERAKGNILERFSAQQFPDLHSELNLSSLELGDSALYFCASRKTEGQGRTGELFFGEGSRLTVL.

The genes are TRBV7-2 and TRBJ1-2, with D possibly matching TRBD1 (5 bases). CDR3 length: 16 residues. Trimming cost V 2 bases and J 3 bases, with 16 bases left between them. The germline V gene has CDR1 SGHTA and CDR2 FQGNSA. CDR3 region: CASSLHPSGSDYGYTF. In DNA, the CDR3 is TGTGCCAGCAGCTTACATCCCTCAGGGTCGGACTATGGCTACACCTTC. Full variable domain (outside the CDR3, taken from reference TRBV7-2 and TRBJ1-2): GAGVSQSPSNKVTEKGKDVELRCDPISGHTALYWYRQSLGQGLEFLIYFQGNSAPDKSGLPSDRFSAERTGGSVSTLTIQRTQQEDSAVYLCASSLHPSGSDYGYTFGSGTRLTVV.

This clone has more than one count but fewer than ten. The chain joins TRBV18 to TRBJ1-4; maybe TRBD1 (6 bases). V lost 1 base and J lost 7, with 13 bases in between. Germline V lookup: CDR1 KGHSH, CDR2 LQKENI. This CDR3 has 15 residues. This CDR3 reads CASSPLEKDSEKLFF. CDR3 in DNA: TGTGCCAGCTCACCACTCGAGAAGGACAGTGAAAAACTGTTTTTT.

The CDR3 DNA follows: TGTGCCAGCAGCTTAGGAAACCTCAGGGAGCAGTACTTC. This translates into CASSLGNLREQYF. V is TRBV7-9 and J is TRBJ2-7; no firm D call. Trimming left V 1 base short and J 7 bases short, with 11 bases between. Per the germline V gene, CDR1 is SEHNR and CDR2 is FQNEAQ (reference sequence). This CDR3 has 13 residues.

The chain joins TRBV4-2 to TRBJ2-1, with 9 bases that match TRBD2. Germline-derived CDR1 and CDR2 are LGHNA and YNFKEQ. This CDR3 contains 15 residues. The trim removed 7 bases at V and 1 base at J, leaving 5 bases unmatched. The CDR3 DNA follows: TGTGCCAGCAAAGGCCTAGCGGGATCCTACAATGAGCAGTTCTTC. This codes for CASKGLAGSYNEQFF.

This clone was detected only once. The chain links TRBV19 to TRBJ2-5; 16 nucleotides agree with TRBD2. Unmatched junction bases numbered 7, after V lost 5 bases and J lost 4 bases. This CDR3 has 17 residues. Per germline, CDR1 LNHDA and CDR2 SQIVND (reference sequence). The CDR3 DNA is TGTGCCAGTAGTTCCGGGACTAGCGGGAGGGTACGAGAGACCCAGTACTTC. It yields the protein CASSSGTSGRVRETQYF.

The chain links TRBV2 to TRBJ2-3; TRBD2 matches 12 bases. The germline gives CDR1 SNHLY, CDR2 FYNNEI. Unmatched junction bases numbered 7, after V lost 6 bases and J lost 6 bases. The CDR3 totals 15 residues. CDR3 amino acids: CASRRTSGMADTQYF. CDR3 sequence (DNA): TGTGCCAGCAGGCGGACTAGCGGGATGGCGGATACGCAGTATTTT.

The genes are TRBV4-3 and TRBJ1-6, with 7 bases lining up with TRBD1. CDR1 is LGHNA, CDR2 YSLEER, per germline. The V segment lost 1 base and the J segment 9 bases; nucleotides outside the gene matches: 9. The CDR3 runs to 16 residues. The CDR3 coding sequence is TGCGCCAGCAGCCAAGGGGCCGGGACAGCATTTTCACCCCTCCACTTT. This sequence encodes CASSQGAGTAFSPLHF.

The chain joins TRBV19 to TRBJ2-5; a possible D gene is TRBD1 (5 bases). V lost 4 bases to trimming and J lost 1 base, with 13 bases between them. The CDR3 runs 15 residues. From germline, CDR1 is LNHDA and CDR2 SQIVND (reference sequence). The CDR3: CASSNRGSRQETQYF. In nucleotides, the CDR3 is TGTGCCAGTAGTAATAGGGGTTCGCGCCAAGAGACCCAGTACTTC.

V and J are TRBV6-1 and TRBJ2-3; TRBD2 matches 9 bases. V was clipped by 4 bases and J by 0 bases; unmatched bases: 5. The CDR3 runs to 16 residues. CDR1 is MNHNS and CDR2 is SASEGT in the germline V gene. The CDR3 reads CASSVGLAGSTDTQYF. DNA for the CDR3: TGTGCCAGCAGTGTCGGGCTAGCGGGAAGCACAGATACGCAGTATTTT.

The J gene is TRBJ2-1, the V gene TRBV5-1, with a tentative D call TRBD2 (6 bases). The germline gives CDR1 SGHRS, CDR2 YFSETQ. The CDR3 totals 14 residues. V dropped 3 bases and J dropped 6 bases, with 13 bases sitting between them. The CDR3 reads CASSSGDYSNEQFF. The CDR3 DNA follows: TGCGCCAGCAGCTCGGGAGACTACTCCAATGAGCAGTTCTTC.

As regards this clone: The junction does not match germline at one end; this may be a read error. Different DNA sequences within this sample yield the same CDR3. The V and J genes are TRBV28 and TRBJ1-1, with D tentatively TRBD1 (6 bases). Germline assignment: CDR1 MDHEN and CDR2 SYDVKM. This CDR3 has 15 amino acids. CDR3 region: CASRQSTGRNTEAFF. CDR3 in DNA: TGTGCCAGCAGGCAATCGACAGGCCGGAACACTGAGGCTTTCTTT.

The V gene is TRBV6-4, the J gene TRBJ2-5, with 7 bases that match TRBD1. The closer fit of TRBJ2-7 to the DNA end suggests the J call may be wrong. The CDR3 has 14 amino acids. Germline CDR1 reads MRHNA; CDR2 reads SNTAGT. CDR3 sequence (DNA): TGTGCCAACACGGGAACCGACAGGGTGTCCGAGCAGTACTTC. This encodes CANTGTDRVSEQYF.